This T cell receptor (beta chain) originates from a study of blood T cells in healthy people across ages. General study points: Roughly linear age-related decline in beta diversity appeared, significant by age 40. Greater diversity and more naive CD4+ cells were seen in long-lived donors than in aged donors.

A second PCR of 7 to 11 cycles used a sample-barcoded 5' primer and a J-beta primer mix. A template-switch adaptor that had 12 random nucleotides put a tag on each cDNA molecule. TCRdb processed the 5' RACE reads anew with MiXCR; each CDR3 protein has one entry. This sample has roughly 2 million distinct CDR3 sequences, with around 50% found just once. Russia was home to the donors, healthy Caucasian individuals aged about 6 to 90. Points on this clonotype: Its specificity is not known.

Sample: blood. This receptor was taken from a woman in her 40s in good health.

The DNA of the CDR3 is TGCAGTGCTAGACCCCTGGGGGGGAATCAGCCCCAGCATTTT. Protein product: CSARPLGGNQPQHF. The chain combines TRBV20-1 with TRBJ1-5, with D possibly matching TRBD1 (5 bases). The CDR3 spans 14 residues. V lost 2 bases and J lost 4, with 12 bases in between. Germline V gives CDR1 DFQATT, CDR2 SNEGSKA (reference sequence).